This T cell receptor beta chain stems from a study of blood T cell repertoires in COVID-19. This CDR3 spans 16 amino acids. Per germline, CDR1 SGHVS and CDR2 FNYEAQ. The V and J ends lost 5 bases and 6 bases, in that order; junction bases with no gene match: 13. Assay used: immunoSEQ multiplex PCR; TCRdb lists only in-frame clones, some missing. The profile shows roughly 260,000 clones, around 90% of them singletons. In this sample, this clone turned up once. The TCR comes from a woman between 25 and 40 years old with acute COVID-19. Sequencing input: PBMCs or T cells enriched from blood (not recorded which). The genes are TRBV7-6 and TRBJ2-1, with 7 bases identical to TRBD1. CDR3 nucleotide sequence: TGTGCCAGCAGCCCACTAACAGGGGAAGGGGTCAATGAGCAGTTCTTC. As protein: CASSPLTGEGVNEQFF.